This T cell receptor beta chain originates from a study of blood T cell repertoires in COVID-19. Study-wide context: The cDNA or gDNA used as material had been derived from T cells, B-cell-depleted T cells, or PBMCs.

The germline V gene encodes CDR1 MDHEN and CDR2 SYDVKM. This CDR3 contains 17 residues. The V gene lost 3 bases and the J gene lost 2 bases, with 17 bases spanning the gap. Methods used by the authors: It was from reference gene primer amplification that nucleated cell counts were estimated. Assay used: immunoSEQ multiplex PCR; TCRdb lists only in-frame clones, some missing. From that table come the V and J calls and clone size; the DNA was used to work out D and trimming. This sample has about 27,000 clones, with 92% found just once. What was sequenced was peripheral blood. The chain links TRBV28 to TRBJ1-5, with a weak D call TRBD1 (6 bases). This sequence was found in a human donor in a cohort sampled during active COVID-19. The CDR3 sequence is CASSFLQGVGGNQPQHF. CDR3 in DNA: TGTGCCAGCAGTTTTCTACAGGGTGTCGGTGGCAATCAGCCCCAGCATTTT.